The present T cell receptor beta chain was sequenced within a study of human T cells and chemical hapten exposure. About the study: Scalp application of diphenylcyclopropenone was performed weekly in patients across the entire approximately 23-week study.

The CDR3 runs to 16 residues. Germline CDR1 and CDR2: SGHAT and FQNNGV. Trimming removed 5 bases from V and 0 bases from J, with 15 bases in between. Indicated time point: patch test 2, 6 weeks after DPC sensitization. Treatment here: therapeutic diphenylcyclopropenone sensitization with weekly scalp DPC. The authors' total RNA extraction used unfractionated whole blood. TCRdb itself ran the RACE reads through MiXCR, one entry per CDR3 protein. This sample has some 42,000 distinct CDR3 sequences, with 8.5% to 10% found just once. This clonotype was seen many times. The material was whole blood, obtained in connection with sensitization to the hapten diphenylcyclopropenone (DPC). This chain joins TRBV11-2 and TRBJ2-3; possibly TRBD2 for D (7 bases). The sequence derives from a woman between 25 and 40 years old with alopecia areata. Some clones in this sample may be carry-over from other donors' samples. The CDR3 region has the DNA TGTGCCAGCAGCCCCCGCCGGGGGGCGAGCACAGATACGCAGTATTTT. Its protein is CASSPRRGASTDTQYF.